The 5 T cell receptor beta chains below were found in one sample sequenced in a study of cytomegalovirus exposure and HLA in healthy donors. Assay used: immunoSEQ multiplex PCR; TCRdb lists only in-frame clones, some missing. The table lists over 100,000 clones, roughly 91% of them singletons, with around 3.5% in the top ten. Sequenced sample: PBMCs. The receptor set was obtained from a man aged 25 to 45 in good health and CMV-seronegative.

The J gene is TRBJ2-3, the V gene TRBV5-1, with TRBD1 identical over 8 bases. Per germline, CDR1 SGHRS and CDR2 YFSETQ. V shed 4 bases, J shed 1 base, and the junction held 2 bases outside the gene matches. This CDR3 comprises 14 residues. CDR3 sequence: CASSLDRGTDTQYF. CDR3 in DNA: TGCGCCAGCAGCCTGGACAGGGGCACAGATACGCAGTATTTT.

The chain combines TRBV7-8 with TRBJ2-3; the match to TRBD1 covers 8 bases. Looked up from germline, CDR1 is SGHVS and CDR2 is FQNEAQ. V was pared by 3 bases and J by 3 bases, with 5 bases of the junction left unmatched. The CDR3 is 15 amino acids. The DNA for the CDR3 is TGTGCCAGCAGCTTCCGGACAGGGAGGACAGATACGCAGTATTTT. Translation: CASSFRTGRTDTQYF.

The J gene is TRBJ1-5, the V gene TRBV28, with 7 bases identical to TRBD1. Trimming cost V 4 bases and J 1 base; bases outside gene matches: 10. Germline V lookup: CDR1 MDHEN, CDR2 SYDVKM. The CDR3 sequence is 17 residues long. In nucleotides, the CDR3 is TGTGCCAGCAGTTCCCTCCTCCCGACAGGGAGCAATCAGCCCCAGCATTTT. As protein: CASSSLLPTGSNQPQHF.

This chain links TRBV18 with TRBJ1-6; a possible D gene is TRBD1 (6 bases). Trimming cost V 3 bases and J 7 bases, with 13 bases left between them. Looked up from germline, CDR1 is KGHSH and CDR2 is LQKENI. CDR3 size: 15 residues. The CDR3 protein is CASSPAGVRNSPLHF. CDR3 in DNA: TGTGCCAGCTCACCCGCAGGGGTACGGAATTCACCCCTCCACTTT.

V is TRBV19 and J is TRBJ1-2; D is unresolved. Germline V lookup: CDR1 LNHDA, CDR2 SQIVND (reference sequence). The CDR3 totals 14 residues. Trimming shortened V by 1 base and J by 8 bases, and 14 bases separated the two germline ends. CDR3 region: CASSIVTFGLGYTF. The CDR3 DNA is TGTGCCAGTAGTATAGTAACTTTTGGTTTGGGCTACACCTTC.